The 7 T cell receptor beta chains presented below share a single source sample, sequenced in a study of technical replicates of blood from a handful of donors. Sequencing was performed with immunoSEQ multiplex PCR; in TCRdb, only in-frame clones are kept and a portion is missing. In the table there are 100,000 or so clones, almost 97% of which are singletons. Material: T cells isolated from PBMCs. The source is a human donor in good health.

V and J are TRBV19 and TRBJ1-1, with 10 bases fitting TRBD1. Trimming took 10 bases from V and 3 from J; bases not matched to a gene: 11. This CDR3 region has 15 residues. Germline V CDR1 and CDR2: LNHDA, SQIVND (reference sequence). The CDR3 here is CATNRQGAPDTEAFF. Here the CDR3 DNA reads TGTGCCACCAACCGACAGGGGGCTCCGGACACTGAAGCTTTCTTT.

In this sample, this clone turned up once. The chain employs TRBV30 and TRBJ1-5, with D possibly being TRBD1 (6 bases). V was cut by 2 bases and J by 4 bases, with 12 bases left in between. This CDR3 spans 14 amino acids. Germline lookup yields CDR1 GTSNPN and CDR2 SVGIG (reference sequence). DNA for the CDR3: TGTGCCTGGAGTTTGGACAGACTTAATCAGCCCCAGCATTTT. It encodes CAWSLDRLNQPQHF.

The gene calls are TRBV29-1 and TRBJ2-1; no clear D gene. V lost 6 bases to trimming and J lost 8 bases, with 17 bases between them. This CDR3 region has 13 residues. Germline V gene sequence: CDR1 SQVTM, CDR2 ANQGSEA. CDR3 sequence: CSVLTLVTYEQFF. CDR3 in DNA: TGCAGCGTCCTTACCCTAGTGACCTATGAGCAGTTCTTC.

The chain links TRBV9 to TRBJ1-2; 7 bases line up with TRBD1. Germline CDR1 and CDR2: SGDLS and YYNGEE. The CDR3 is 14 amino acids. The V and J ends lost 0 bases and 3 bases, in that order; junction bases with no gene match: 2. The DNA of the CDR3 is TGTGCCAGCAGCGTAGGCCAGGGGGACTATGGCTACACCTTC. Its translation is CASSVGQGDYGYTF.

The rearrangement links TRBV19 to TRBJ1-4, with a tentative D call TRBD1 (5 bases). Trimming took 1 base from V and 8 from J, leaving 11 bases between them. The CDR3 length is 14 residues. CDR1 LNHDA and CDR2 SQIVND come from the germline V gene (reference sequence). The CDR3 DNA reads TGTGCCAGTAGTATAGGAAACGGGGGGGAAAAACTGTTTTTT. It specifies CASSIGNGGEKLFF.

The genes are TRBV7-9 and TRBJ1-1; weak D call: TRBD1 (5 bases). The CDR3 is 14 residues long. Germline lookup yields CDR1 SEHNR and CDR2 FQNEAQ (reference sequence). Trimming shortened V by 5 bases and J by 1 base, and 11 bases separated the two germline ends. In nucleotides, the CDR3 is TGTGCCAGCAGCGAAACAGGCCAGAACACTGAAGCTTTCTTT. It codes for CASSETGQNTEAFF. Complete variable domain (other parts from reference TRBV7-9 and TRBJ1-1): DTGVSQNPRHKITKRGQNVTFRCDPISEHNRLYWYRQTLGQGPEFLTYFQNEAQLEKSRLLSDRFSAERPKGSFSTLEIQRTEQGDSAMYLCASSETGQNTEAFFGQGTRLTVV.

The rearrangement links TRBV4-1 to TRBJ2-5; D is perhaps TRBD2 (6 bases). Trimming took off 4 bases at V and 1 base at J, with 10 bases between the two ends. The CDR3 is 14 amino acids. The germline CDR1 and CDR2 sequences are MGHRA and YSYEKL. CDR3 in amino acids: CASSPRDLQETQYF. CDR3 bases: TGCGCCAGCAGCCCGCGGGACCTCCAAGAGACCCAGTACTTC.